This T cell receptor beta chain is drawn from a study of T cell responses to AZD1222 COVID-19 vaccine. Study observations and caveats: The sample set comprised mostly white British donors with more females, and clonal diversity was possibly underestimated. Regions 160-218 and 743-854 held dominance among vaccine-associated CD4 TCRs, which spanned spike.

Profiled with immunoSEQ multiplex PCR; TCRdb holds only in-frame clones, not every one. The profile shows 200,000 to 250,000 clones, approximately 94% of them singletons. Note on this clone: Its antigen is not identified.

This receptor was identified in an adult who received the MenACWY meningococcal vaccine as a control. The sample here was peripheral blood, taken 28 days after the second dose of the MenACWY control vaccine.

The CDR3 loop is CASSLSKGASREQFF. As DNA, the CDR3 is TGTGCCAGCAGTTTATCAAAGGGTGCCTCCCGAGAGCAGTTCTTC. The genes are TRBV27 and TRBJ2-1; D is ambiguous. Trimming removed 0 bases at V and 10 bases at J, with 16 bases between. Germline V lookup: CDR1 MNHEY, CDR2 SMNVEV (reference sequence). The CDR3 totals 15 residues.